The entry that follows covers one T cell receptor (beta chain) sequence. The read ends 3 residues shy of where the CDR3 ends; the end is completed using the germline J gene. This entry belongs to a study of T cells in women clearing cervical HPV infection. J lost 9 bases, V lost 4 bases, and 7 bases had no gene match. CDR3 length: 14 amino acids. Germline-derived CDR1 and CDR2 are SGHDT and YYEEEE. Method: immunoSEQ multiplex PCR; TCRdb's copy keeps in-frame clones and lacks some. The sample holds under 50,000 clones. The receptor was isolated from a woman aged 18-70 years with a cervical HPV16 infection that either progressed to CIN3+ or cleared (not recorded which). Sequences were obtained from blood buffy coat. The rearrangement uses TRBV5-6 and TRBJ1-6; 7 bases map to TRBD1. The sequenced part of the CDR3 DNA is TGTGCCAGCAGCCCCTGGACAGGAGGTTCACCC. Its protein product is CASSPWTGGSP. The complete CDR3 sequence is CASSPWTGGSPLHF.